Below are 30 T cell receptor beta chains sequenced from a single sample in a study of blood T cell repertoires in COVID-19. Sequencing used immunoSEQ multiplex PCR; TCRdb keeps in-frame clones, though not all of them. The data contain some 66,000 clones, over 85% of them seen just once; the ten biggest clones take up approximately 2.6%. Sequencing was performed on peripheral blood. The source of these receptors is a man in his 70s with active COVID-19.

The chain links TRBV6-5 to TRBJ1-5, with a weak D call TRBD1 (5 bases). Germline assignment: CDR1 MNHEY and CDR2 SVGAGI. With 4 bases removed from V and 1 base from J, the gap between germline ends came to 8 bases. The CDR3 extends over 14 amino acids. CDR3: CASSWGESNQPQHF. The CDR3 DNA is TGTGCCAGCAGTTGGGGCGAGAGCAATCAGCCCCAGCATTTT.

This chain uses TRBV6-2 or TRBV6-3 with TRBJ2-1, with 10 bases lining up with TRBD2. Looked up from germline, CDR1 is MNHEY and CDR2 is SVGEGT. The CDR3 contains 15 residues. V lost 4 bases to trimming and J lost 4 bases; unmatched junction nucleotides: 4. The CDR3 region is CASSSSGGGYNEQFF. Written as DNA, the CDR3 is TGTGCCAGCAGTTCGAGCGGGGGGGGTTACAATGAGCAGTTCTTC.

In its sample, this clone was seen once. The chain links TRBV5-4 to TRBJ2-1; 7 positions agree with TRBD1. With V trimmed by 4 bases and J by 1 base, 5 bases remained unmatched. The CDR3 extends over 15 amino acids. Germline values: CDR1 SGHNT, CDR2 YYREEE (reference sequence). This chain's CDR3 is CASSKGGPSYNEQFF. Written as DNA, the CDR3 is TGTGCCAGCAGCAAAGGGGGCCCTTCCTACAATGAGCAGTTCTTC.

This clone was seen once. Here the CDR3 DNA reads TGTGCCAGCAGTCAAGGGACTCAGAACTATGGCTACACCTTC. It yields the protein CASSQGTQNYGYTF. The gene calls are TRBV2 and TRBJ1-2; TRBD1 is a possible D gene (5 bases). Germline lookup yields CDR1 SNHLY and CDR2 FYNNEI. The CDR3 covers 14 residues. V lost 5 bases, J lost 2 bases, and 12 bases lay in between.

The gene calls are TRBV7-9 and TRBJ1-1; TRBD1 aligns across 7 bases. Germline CDR1 reads SEHNR; CDR2 reads FQNEAQ (reference sequence). The CDR3 runs to 13 residues. V gave up 1 base and J gave up 6 bases; unmatched junction bases: 2. The CDR3 is CASSLEGAAEAFF. As DNA, the CDR3 is TGTGCCAGCAGCTTAGAGGGGGCGGCTGAAGCTTTCTTT.

The chain recombines TRBV3-1 (or the pseudogene TRBV3-2) with TRBJ1-2; 8 nucleotides agree with TRBD1. Germline CDR1 and CDR2: LGHDT and YNNKEL (reference sequence). CDR3 length: 13 amino acids. V lost 8 bases to trimming and J lost 8 bases; unmatched junction nucleotides: 10. The CDR3 DNA reads TGTGCCAGCGGAGACAGGGGAGGGTACGGCTACACCTTC. Amino acid sequence: CASGDRGGYGYTF.

The rearrangement uses TRBV6-2 or TRBV6-3 and TRBJ1-1, with TRBD1 matching over 11 bases. Looked up from germline, CDR1 is MNHEY and CDR2 is SVGEGT. The CDR3 sequence is 17 residues long. V lost 0 bases, J lost 6 bases, and 9 bases stayed unmatched. The CDR3 DNA sequence: TGTGCCAGCAGTTACTCGGGACAGGGGGGAGTTTTCGCTGAAGCTTTCTTT. Amino acid sequence: CASSYSGQGGVFAEAFF.

The chain uses TRBV5-6 and TRBJ2-2; tentatively, D is TRBD2 (5 bases). This CDR3 has 15 residues. The V end was cut by 2 bases, the J end by 2 bases, with 10 bases between. CDR1 is SGHDT, CDR2 YYEEEE, per germline. The CDR3 region has the DNA TGTGCCAGCAGCTTTGGACGGGAAAACACCGGGGAGCTGTTTTTT. Protein sequence: CASSFGRENTGELFF.

This chain connects TRBV29-1 to TRBJ2-3, with D hard to call. CDR3 length equals 13 residues. Germline lookup yields CDR1 SQVTM and CDR2 ANQGSEA. With 4 bases removed from V and 2 bases from J, the gap between germline ends came to 10 bases. In DNA, the CDR3 is TGCAGCGTTGTTGGAGCGCCCACAGATACGCAGTATTTT. This gives the protein CSVVGAPTDTQYF.

In nucleotides, the CDR3 is TGTGCCAGCAGTGGCGGGTCCCACGAGCAGTACTTC. As protein: CASSGGSHEQYF. This chain connects TRBV6-2 or TRBV6-3 to TRBJ2-7; D may be TRBD2 (5 bases). This CDR3 spans 12 amino acids. V lost 5 bases, J lost 5 bases, and 10 bases lay in between. Germline V lookup: CDR1 MNHEY, CDR2 SVGEGT.

The chain joins TRBV10-2 to TRBJ2-1, with D possibly being TRBD1 (5 bases). The germline CDR1 and CDR2 sequences are WSHSY and SAAADI. Trimming took off 4 bases at V and 2 bases at J, with 15 bases between the two ends. CDR3 length: 16 residues. CDR3 nucleotides: TGCGCCAGCAGTGTCCAGGGAAGAGCCCCCTACAATGAGCAGTTCTTC. Translated: CASSVQGRAPYNEQFF.

This sequence joins TRBV10-3 and TRBJ1-1; TRBD1 aligns across 12 bases. J gave up 1 base and V 8 bases, and 8 bases lay outside the gene matches. The CDR3 is 16 residues long. CDR1 is ENHRY and CDR2 is SYGVKD in the germline V gene. The CDR3 sequence is CAIGGTGGAGNTEAFF. CDR3 DNA sequence: TGTGCCATCGGGGGGACAGGGGGCGCAGGGAACACTGAAGCTTTCTTT.

The V gene is TRBV7-8, the J gene TRBJ2-1; 7 bases map to TRBD1. This CDR3 is 14 amino acids long. The J segment lost 5 bases and the V segment lost 5 bases, leaving 6 bases of the junction unmatched. Germline CDR1 SGHVS, CDR2 FQNEAQ. For the CDR3, the DNA is TGTGCCAGCAGCCTGAGACAGGGAAACAATGAGCAGTTCTTC. This encodes CASSLRQGNNEQFF.

This chain links TRBV7-8 with TRBJ2-3, with D possibly TRBD1 on 6 matching bases. This CDR3 has 16 residues. CDR1 and CDR2 from the germline V gene are SGHVS and FQNEAQ. V was pared by 2 bases and J by 6 bases, with 18 bases between. In DNA form, the CDR3 reads TGTGCCAGCAGCTTATCAGGACAGACAGGCCTGGATACGCAGTATTTT. It codes for CASSLSGQTGLDTQYF.

The chain links TRBV2 to TRBJ1-3; 11 bases match TRBD1. The CDR3 spans 18 residues. Germline lookup yields CDR1 SNHLY and CDR2 FYNNEI. The junction had 9 bases not matched to a gene; V was cut back by 4 bases and J by 1 base. CDR3 nucleotide sequence: TGTGCCAGCAGTGGGACAGGGGGCGTCAGGAGTTCTGGAAACACCATATATTTT. Protein product: CASSGTGGVRSSGNTIYF. The full variable domain, completed using reference TRBV2 and TRBJ1-3, is EPEVTQTPSHQVTQMGQEVILRCVPISNHLYFYWYRQILGQKVEFLVSFYNNEISEKSEIFDDQFSVERPDGSNFTLKIRSTKLEDSAMYFCASSGTGGVRSSGNTIYFGEGSWLTVV.

The chain combines TRBV7-9 with TRBJ2-7, with TRBD1 identical over 8 bases. CDR3 length: 15 amino acids. The trim removed 3 bases at V and 6 bases at J, leaving 10 bases unmatched. Germline lookup yields CDR1 SEHNR and CDR2 FQNEAQ (reference sequence). In DNA form, the CDR3 reads TGTGCCAGCAGCTTCCCCGGGACAGGAACTGCCGAGCAGTACTTC. This gives the protein CASSFPGTGTAEQYF.

The rearrangement uses TRBV29-1 and TRBJ1-2; D perhaps matches TRBD1 (6 bases). The germline V gene has CDR1 SQVTM and CDR2 ANQGSEA. V gave up 3 bases and J gave up 5 bases, with 10 bases separating them. This CDR3 has 12 residues. The CDR3 bases are TGCAGCGTTGATGACAGGTTATATGGCTACACCTTC. Translating gives CSVDDRLYGYTF.

In its sample, this clone was seen once. The CDR3 here is CASSLTDRGQNTEAFF. CDR3 bases: TGTGCCAGCAGCTTAACGGACAGGGGGCAGAACACTGAAGCTTTCTTT. V and J are TRBV11-1 and TRBJ1-1; TRBD1 aligns across 11 bases. Germline CDR1 is SGHAT and CDR2 is FQDESV (reference sequence). With V trimmed by 2 bases and J by 1 base, 3 bases remained unmatched. This CDR3 contains 16 residues.

Only one count was recorded for this clone. The chain carries TRBV3-1 (or the pseudogene TRBV3-2) and TRBJ1-5, with 9 bases matching TRBD1. This CDR3 has 14 amino acids. The germline V gene encodes CDR1 LGHDT and CDR2 YNNKEL (reference sequence). V lost 5 bases to trimming and J lost 6 bases; unmatched junction nucleotides: 5. CDR3 residues: CASSGGTGSQPQHF. The CDR3 bases are TGTGCCAGCAGCGGCGGGACAGGGAGTCAGCCCCAGCATTTT.

This sequence joins TRBV7-8 and TRBJ1-5; TRBD1 agrees at 7 bases. In germline, CDR1 is SGHVS, CDR2 FQNEAQ. Trimming cost V 5 bases and J 7 bases; bases outside gene matches: 8. This CDR3 contains 14 residues. The CDR3 DNA reads as TGTGCCAGCAGCGGAGACAGGGTAACGCAGCCCCAGCATTTT. Amino acids: CASSGDRVTQPQHF.

The chain joins TRBV19 to TRBJ2-2; no clear D gene. From germline, CDR1 is LNHDA and CDR2 SQIVND (reference sequence). The CDR3 totals 12 residues. The V gene lost 7 bases and the J gene lost 6 bases, with 9 bases spanning the gap. The CDR3 spells CASTLSSGELFF. The DNA of the CDR3 is TGTGCCAGTACCCTATCATCCGGGGAGCTGTTTTTT.

The rearrangement uses TRBV11-2 and TRBJ1-2; no clear D gene. The CDR3 is 14 residues long. Trimming removed 1 base from V and 4 bases from J, with 10 bases in between. Per germline, CDR1 SGHAT and CDR2 FQNNGV. The CDR3 loop is CASSLGGAPYGYTF. The CDR3 region has the DNA TGTGCCAGCAGCTTAGGGGGAGCTCCCTATGGCTACACCTTC.

The chain recombines TRBV28 with TRBJ2-5, with D possibly being TRBD2 (5 bases). The CDR3 length is 14 residues. Germline CDR1 and CDR2: MDHEN and SYDVKM. Between the trimmed V and J ends, which lost 8 bases and 4 bases, there was a span of 17 bases. The CDR3 bases are TGTGCCAGCGGTCCGGGGAAGGCTCCAGAGACCCAGTACTTC. Residues: CASGPGKAPETQYF.

The genes are TRBV2 and TRBJ1-2; 7 positions agree with TRBD1. Trimming took 2 bases from V and 0 from J; bases not matched to a gene: 12. The CDR3 consists of 18 residues. Germline loops: CDR1 SNHLY, CDR2 FYNNEI. This CDR3 is CASSETAGTAKANYGYTF. The CDR3, as DNA: TGTGCCAGCAGTGAAACGGCGGGGACAGCGAAAGCTAACTATGGCTACACCTTC.

V usage is TRBV2 and J usage is TRBJ2-5; 7 bases agree with TRBD2. This CDR3 comprises 13 residues. Looked up from germline, CDR1 is SNHLY and CDR2 is FYNNEI. V was clipped by 4 bases and J by 4 bases; unmatched bases: 3. CDR3 in DNA: TGTGCCAGCAGTGGCGGACTAGGAGAGACCCAGTACTTC. It specifies CASSGGLGETQYF.

The rearrangement links TRBV5-1 to TRBJ1-1, with a weak D call TRBD1 (6 bases). The length of the CDR3 is 15 residues. Germline V gene data show CDR1 as SGHRS and CDR2 as YFSETQ. Trimming pared 4 bases from V and 0 bases from J, leaving 13 bases between. The CDR3 spells CASSPRTGLNTEAFF. The CDR3 DNA reads TGCGCCAGCAGCCCCCGCACAGGGTTGAACACTGAAGCTTTCTTT.

V usage is TRBV10-3 and J usage is TRBJ1-4, with 7 bases lining up with TRBD1. This CDR3 is 16 amino acids long. CDR1 ENHRY and CDR2 SYGVKD come from the germline V gene. V lost 5 bases to trimming and J lost 0 bases; unmatched junction nucleotides: 6. The CDR3 nucleotides read TGTGCCATCAGTCCGGGACAGCCCGCAACTAATGAAAAACTGTTTTTT. Translated: CAISPGQPATNEKLFF.

The rearrangement uses TRBV6-5 and TRBJ1-1; unclear D gene. The CDR3 spans 13 residues. Germline values: CDR1 MNHEY, CDR2 SVGAGI. Trimming pared 7 bases from V and 0 bases from J, leaving 9 bases between. Here the CDR3 DNA reads TGTGCCAGCATCTCGGTTTTGAACACTGAAGCTTTCTTT. It translates to CASISVLNTEAFF.

The J gene is TRBJ1-1, the V gene TRBV23-1, with D tentatively TRBD1 (6 bases). TRBV23-1 is reported as an ORF; its role is uncertain. This CDR3 comprises 14 residues. V gave up 6 bases and J gave up 1 base, with 12 bases separating them. CDR3 loop: CASSPGGGNTEAFF. CDR3 in DNA: TGCGCCAGCAGCCCGGGGGGCGGGAACACTGAAGCTTTCTTT.

The chain couples TRBV29-1 to TRBJ1-2; 7 bases match TRBD1. V trimming: 5 bases; J trimming: 2 bases; junction bases outside the gene matches: 5. CDR3 length: 13 residues. Germline CDR1 reads SQVTM; CDR2 reads ANQGSEA. The CDR3 DNA is TGCAGCGTTTACGAACAGGGGAACTATGGCTACACCTTC. This sequence encodes CSVYEQGNYGYTF.